The subject of this entry is one T cell receptor beta chain. The antigen remains undetermined. CDR1 and CDR2 (germline): DFQATT, SNEGSKA (reference sequence). Trimming pared 6 bases from V and 5 bases from J, leaving 17 bases between. This CDR3 has 14 amino acids. The sample originates from a study of T-cell memory formation after mild COVID-19. Study findings and constraints: The second-wave clones peaking on day 37 were not confirmed as SARS-CoV-2-specific.

From 5'RACE with constant-segment primers came TCR alpha and TCR beta cDNA libraries that carried sample barcodes and UMIs. Each CDR3 protein is one row after TCRdb ran MiXCR on the 5' RACE reads. In the table there are 200,000 to 250,000 distinct CDR3 sequences, 9.5% of which are singletons. Material: PBMCs or a T cell subset sorted from them (not recorded which). The rearrangement uses TRBV20-1 and TRBJ1-5; tentative D call: TRBD1 (5 bases). This receptor was obtained from a man aged 18 to 29 who had mild COVID-19 (a few samples of this study predate the infection). Cell type and time point are not known. The CDR3 here is CSAWGRGDYQPQHF. DNA for the CDR3: TGCAGTGCCTGGGGACGGGGAGACTATCAGCCCCAGCATTTT.